The 27 T cell receptor beta chains below were found in one sample sequenced in a study of T cell repertoires in cytomegalovirus infection. Each CDR3 protein gets one entry after TCRdb re-called the reads with MiXCR. This sample has hundreds of thousands of distinct CDR3 sequences; 11% occur once, and the top ten carry roughly 10%. The sequencing input was PBMCs. Every receptor here comes from a human donor in good health (CMV status not recorded). Some clones in this sample may be carry-over from other donors' samples.

The V gene is TRBV5-4, the J gene TRBJ2-6; no reliable D call. The CDR3 consists of 15 residues. Germline V gives CDR1 SGHNT, CDR2 YYREEE (reference sequence). Trimming stripped 2 bases from V and 0 bases from J, with 6 bases between. The chain's CDR3 is CASSFGVSGANVLTF. DNA of the CDR3: TGTGCCAGCAGCTTCGGCGTCTCTGGGGCCAACGTCCTGACTTTC.

The table lists this clonotype with many counts. The V gene is TRBV27, the J gene TRBJ2-3, with D perhaps TRBD2 (5 bases). In germline, CDR1 is MNHEY, CDR2 SMNVEV (reference sequence). The CDR3 extends over 16 amino acids. The V gene lost 1 base and the J gene lost 4 bases, with 15 bases spanning the gap. Here the CDR3 DNA reads TGTGCCAGCAGTTTATTGGCTAGCACTGGGCCAGATACGCAGTATTTT. Protein: CASSLLASTGPDTQYF.

This clonotype occurred a few times. The V call is TRBV29-1, the J call TRBJ1-2; 8 bases map to TRBD1. The CDR3 sequence is 12 residues long. Trimming removed 3 bases from V and 8 bases from J; junction bases left unmatched: 5. Per the germline V gene, CDR1 is SQVTM and CDR2 is ANQGSEA. The DNA for the CDR3 is TGCAGCGTTGACAAGGGACAGGCCGGCTACACCTTC. This codes for CSVDKGQAGYTF.

Concerning this clonotype itself: A much larger clone differs by one base, so this may be a read error. This chain uses TRBV6-2 or TRBV6-3 with TRBJ2-1; tentatively, D is TRBD1 or TRBD2 (5 bases each). The CDR3 runs to 11 residues. CDR1 is MNHEY and CDR2 is SVGEGT in the germline V gene. Trimming took 3 bases from V and 15 from J, leaving 12 bases between them. Written as DNA, the CDR3 is TGTGCCAGCAGTTATGGGGACGGGCGGTTCTTC. It translates to CASSYGDGRFF.

This clonotype was seen at least ten times. The rearrangement links TRBV7-6 to TRBJ2-1; 8 bases align to TRBD2. Germline assignment: CDR1 SGHVS and CDR2 FNYEAQ. With V trimmed by 4 bases and J by 2 bases, 4 bases remained unmatched. The CDR3 covers 15 residues. The chain's CDR3 is CASSSRAGAYNEQFF. CDR3 DNA sequence: TGTGCCAGCAGCTCCCGAGCGGGGGCCTACAATGAGCAGTTCTTC.

This clonotype has a handful of counts. The CDR3 DNA reads as TGTGCCAGCAGCCACCCACAGAAGGGACAGGGCCCCTACGAGCAGTACTTC. Its translation is CASSHPQKGQGPYEQYF. This chain joins TRBV14 and TRBJ2-7; 9 positions match TRBD1. The V gene end was trimmed by 3 bases and the J gene end by 2 bases; junction bases not matched to a gene: 11. Per germline, CDR1 SGHDN and CDR2 FVKESK. The CDR3 contains 17 residues.

V is TRBV3-1 and J is TRBJ1-1; tentatively, D is TRBD1 (5 bases). The CDR3 is made up of 17 amino acids. Germline CDR1 is LGHDT and CDR2 is YNNKEL (reference sequence). Deletions cut 2 bases from V and 5 bases from J, with 21 bases between. The CDR3 sequence is CASSQLLGEITGTEAFF. Written as DNA, the CDR3 is TGTGCCAGCAGCCAATTATTAGGGGAAATTACTGGGACTGAAGCTTTCTTT.

The gene calls are TRBV5-4 and TRBJ2-1; possibly TRBD1 or TRBD2 for D (6 bases each). This CDR3 is 16 amino acids long. The germline CDR1 and CDR2 sequences are SGHNT and YYREEE (reference sequence). V was pared by 0 bases and J by 4 bases, with 14 bases between. The CDR3 DNA is TGTGCCAGCAGCTTGGCTACGGGGGCAGGGTACAATGAGCAGTTCTTC. This gives the protein CASSLATGAGYNEQFF.

This clonotype was observed a few times. The chain carries TRBV30 and TRBJ2-3; D may be TRBD1 or TRBD2 (5 bases each). Germline CDR1 is GTSNPN and CDR2 is SVGIG (reference sequence). Trimming left V 4 bases short and J 1 base short, with 12 bases between. The CDR3 runs to 14 residues. The chain's CDR3 is CAWIRDGGTDTQYF. The CDR3 bases are TGTGCCTGGATCCGGGACGGAGGCACAGATACGCAGTATTTT.

This clonotype occurred many times. The rearrangement joins TRBV2 to TRBJ2-1; 11 bases fit TRBD2. Germline values: CDR1 SNHLY, CDR2 FYNNEI. The J segment lost 5 bases and the V segment lost 8 bases, leaving 5 bases of the junction unmatched. The CDR3 has 14 amino acids. For the CDR3, the DNA is TGTGCCAGCTTAAAACTAGCGGGAGACAATGAGCAGTTCTTC. This translates into CASLKLAGDNEQFF.

The V gene is TRBV6-8, the J gene TRBJ2-4, with 12 positions matching TRBD2. The CDR3 sequence is 16 residues long. After removal of 6 bases from V and 2 bases from J, the junction contained 5 bases not matched to a gene. Germline CDR1 reads MNHGY; CDR2 reads SAAAGT. The DNA for the CDR3 is TGTGCCAGCAGGCGACTAGCGGGAGAGACCAAAAACATTCAGTACTTC. Translated: CASRRLAGETKNIQYF.

The table lists this clonotype with many counts. The chain carries TRBV7-2 and TRBJ2-5; 9 bases line up with TRBD2. The germline V gene encodes CDR1 SGHTA and CDR2 FQGNSA. The CDR3 has 15 residues. V dropped 4 bases and J dropped 5; count of bases not matched to a gene: 8. The CDR3 region has the DNA TGTGCCAGCAGCTCTCGGACTAGCGCCGGCGAGACCCAGTACTTC. Translating it yields CASSSRTSAGETQYF.

The chain has TRBV7-9 and TRBJ1-4; D gene uncertain. Germline V gives CDR1 SEHNR, CDR2 FQNEAQ (reference sequence). With 3 bases removed from V and 3 bases from J, the gap between germline ends came to 8 bases. This CDR3 is 14 amino acids long. CDR3 coding DNA: TGTGCCAGCAGCTTTTTGGGATCTAATGAAAAACTGTTTTTT. This encodes CASSFLGSNEKLFF. Drawing the rest from reference TRBV7-9 and TRBJ1-4, the complete variable domain is DTGVSQNPRHKITKRGQNVTFRCDPISEHNRLYWYRQTLGQGPEFLTYFQNEAQLEKSRLLSDRFSAERPKGSFSTLEIQRTEQGDSAMYLCASSFLGSNEKLFFGSGTQLSVL.

This rearrangement joins TRBV20-1 to TRBJ1-2; 7 nucleotides line up with TRBD1. The CDR3 runs 16 residues. Per germline, CDR1 DFQATT and CDR2 SNEGSKA (reference sequence). The V gene end was trimmed by 0 bases and the J gene end by 3 bases; junction bases not matched to a gene: 10. The CDR3 loop reads CSARDRNRGMDYGYTF. CDR3 coding DNA: TGCAGTGCTAGAGATCGGAACAGGGGAATGGACTATGGCTACACCTTC.

This clonotype was seen more than once but under ten times. The genes are TRBV5-1 and TRBJ2-1; D perhaps matches TRBD2 (6 bases). Trimming cost V 5 bases and J 0 bases, with 12 bases left between them. Germline V CDR1 and CDR2: SGHRS, YFSETQ. The CDR3 has 15 amino acids. The chain's CDR3 is CASRSAGSSYNEQFF. CDR3 sequence (DNA): TGCGCCAGCAGGTCTGCCGGGAGCTCCTACAATGAGCAGTTCTTC.

This clonotype was seen a few times. This chain uses TRBV5-4 with TRBJ2-7; D is undetermined. Looked up from germline, CDR1 is SGHNT and CDR2 is YYREEE (reference sequence). The CDR3 loop spans 14 amino acids. Trimming cost V 3 bases and J 0 bases, with 10 bases left between them. This CDR3 is CASSSVPSSYEQYF. CDR3 DNA: TGTGCCAGCAGCTCAGTCCCCAGCTCCTACGAGCAGTACTTC.

In regard to this clonotype: At one of its ends the junction is not consistent with the germline gene, which may arise from a read error. The chain couples TRBV29-1 to TRBJ2-7; TRBD1 might be the D (6 bases). CDR3 length: 13 residues. Germline CDR1 reads SQVTM; CDR2 reads ANQGSEA. Written as DNA, the CDR3 is TGCAGCGGGCTAGGGGGAGAACTCTACGGGCAGTACTTC. The encoded protein is CSGLGGELYGQYF.

This clonotype showed up many times. In DNA, the CDR3 is TGTGCCAGCAGGCTAGGGGTCTACGAGCAGTACTTC. Protein: CASRLGVYEQYF. The rearrangement joins TRBV12-3 or TRBV12-4 to TRBJ2-7; possibly TRBD1 for D (5 bases). The CDR3 contains 12 residues. Trimming took off 6 bases at V and 3 bases at J, with 9 bases between the two ends.

This clonotype was seen many times. The rearrangement links TRBV29-1 to TRBJ1-1; D remains unclear. The CDR3 spans 11 residues. V gave up 4 bases and J gave up 4 bases, with 7 bases separating them. CDR1 and CDR2 (germline): SQVTM, ANQGSEA. The CDR3 sequence: CSVAPFTEAFF. Written as DNA, the CDR3 is TGCAGCGTTGCCCCATTCACTGAAGCTTTCTTT.

This clonotype has just a few counts. The rearrangement uses TRBV14 and TRBJ1-3; D is perhaps TRBD1 (5 bases). Germline V gives CDR1 SGHDN, CDR2 FVKESK. V gave up 5 bases and J gave up 8 bases, with 13 bases separating them. CDR3 length: 13 residues. This chain's CDR3 is CASSSRGGDTIYF. The CDR3 nucleotides are TGTGCCAGCAGCTCAAGAGGAGGGGACACCATATATTTT.

This clonotype showed up many times. This chain joins TRBV6-6 and TRBJ2-2, with 7 bases matching TRBD2. Germline V gene sequence: CDR1 MNHNY, CDR2 SVGAGI (reference sequence). The CDR3 runs to 16 residues. J gave up 6 bases and V 0 bases, and 7 bases lay outside the gene matches. DNA for the CDR3: TGTGCCAGCAGTTACTCTGGGGGGGGTGGGGCCGGGGAGCTGTTTTTT. It codes for CASSYSGGGGAGELFF.

Many counts were recorded for this clonotype. At one of its ends the junction is not consistent with the germline gene, which may arise from a read error. This chain uses TRBV5-4 with TRBJ2-7, with 15 bases fitting TRBD2. The germline CDR1 and CDR2 sequences are SGHNT and YYREEE (reference sequence). The CDR3 consists of 12 residues. The CDR3 spells CASSGGLAGGSF. CDR3 DNA: TGTGCCAGCAGCGGGGGACTAGCGGGAGGCTCCTTC.

There are a few counts of this clonotype. The chain has TRBV6-5 and TRBJ2-1; TRBD1 matches 11 bases. Looked up from germline, CDR1 is MNHEY and CDR2 is SVGAGI. The V and J ends lost 5 bases and 10 bases, in that order; junction bases with no gene match: 7. The CDR3 spans 14 residues. This CDR3 is CASSPGTGGREQFF. In DNA form, the CDR3 reads TGTGCCAGCAGTCCAGGGACAGGGGGACGGGAGCAGTTCTTC.

Comments on this clonotype: This may be a read error: a much more frequent sequence differs by one nucleotide. The genes are TRBV28 and TRBJ1-2; 7 nucleotides match TRBD1. The CDR3 is 15 residues long. J was trimmed by 14 bases and V by 9 bases; bases with no gene match: 24. CDR1 is MDHEN and CDR2 is SYDVKM in the germline V gene. CDR3 sequence reads: CARSVQNRDRPTKTF. The CDR3 DNA reads as TGTGCCAGGAGTGTGCAGAACCGGGACAGACCCACGAAAACCTTC.

There are many counts of this clonotype. This chain joins TRBV5-5 and TRBJ2-7, with 7 bases that match TRBD1. The V gene's germline CDR1 is SGHKS and CDR2 YYEKEE (reference sequence). This CDR3 contains 15 residues. With 2 bases clipped from V and 0 bases from J, the junction kept 5 bases outside the gene matches. The CDR3 DNA reads TGTGCCAGCAGCTTAGCACCAGGGGGCTCCTACGAGCAGTACTTC. Its protein product is CASSLAPGGSYEQYF.

This clonotype was counted only a few times. The chain couples TRBV20-1 to TRBJ2-3, with 10 bases fitting TRBD2. CDR3 length: 17 amino acids. J gave up 4 bases and V 3 bases, and 13 bases lay outside the gene matches. Germline loops: CDR1 DFQATT, CDR2 SNEGSKA (reference sequence). The DNA for the CDR3 is TGCAGTGCTAGTGCGGACTGGCTAGCGGGAGAACCAGATACGCAGTATTTT. Amino acid sequence: CSASADWLAGEPDTQYF.

This clonotype has ten or more counts. This chain links TRBV19 with TRBJ2-1; 10 nucleotides match TRBD1. Germline CDR1 and CDR2: LNHDA and SQIVND (reference sequence). The CDR3 sequence is 15 residues long. The V gene end was trimmed by 5 bases and the J gene end by 8 bases; junction bases not matched to a gene: 9. In DNA, the CDR3 is TGTGCCAGTAGTCCGACAGGGGGCATGGTCGATGAGCAGTTCTTC. This gives the protein CASSPTGGMVDEQFF.